The T cell receptor beta chain described here comes from a study of PD-1 blockade in classical Hodgkin lymphoma (dated by TCRdb to the early 2020s). General notes on the study: Nivolumab dosing was 3 mg/kg intravenously every 2 weeks, continuing until either disease progression or unacceptable toxicity. The study used TCR beta sequencing and CyTOF to define a peripheral blood immune signature of response to PD-1 blockade in classical Hodgkin lymphoma.

Regarding this clone: The antigen it binds to is not known. Base qualities are missing; no much larger clone stands one base away.

What the study reported, not specific to this receptor: Baseline TCR diversity was reported to be lower in newly diagnosed patients than in healthy donors and to be lower still in relapsed/refractory patients. By C4D1, a significant rise was seen in CD4+ TCR diversity but not in CD8+ TCR diversity (p=0.0027 vs p=0.16), and the rise was most apparent among complete responders (p=0.02). Patients starting nivolumab less than 1 year after ASCT had lower diversity and were excluded from later analyses to avoid confounding by immune reconstitution. The study was restricted to a single clinical trial cohort, and the causes of repertoire differences, possibly disease activity or prior therapy, were left undefined. Among trial patients, those achieving complete response had baseline diversity similar to that of newly diagnosed patients, while diversity was significantly lower in partial responders and progressors.

Sample time point, as interpreted from the label and publication: cycle 1 day 1 (C1D1), immediately before nivolumab initiation. All trial patients had relapsed after autologous stem cell transplantation, with cohorts A, B and C differing in prior brentuximab vedotin exposure. The trial cohort comprised some 60 patients with relapsed/refractory classical Hodgkin lymphoma whose best overall responses were complete response, partial response or progressive disease. Single-agent nivolumab was administered to trial patients in the multi-cohort phase II CheckMate 205 trial. An independent review committee assessed best overall response by applying the 2007 International Working Group response criteria. PBMCs from the trial were collected at three points: immediately before nivolumab initiation (C1D1), and during therapy at cycle 2 day 1 and cycle 4 day 1. After peripheral blood was drawn into 8 mL Vacutainer Cell Preparation Tubes, PBMCs were isolated by centrifugation and then cryopreserved.

CDR1 MNHNS and CDR2 SASEGT are derived from the germline V gene. Germline trimming amounts to 1 base on V and 11 bases on J, with 5 as the count of junction bases outside the gene matches. Counted from cysteine to phenylalanine, this CDR3 has 13 amino acids. Of all the DNA, just the CDR3 is kept, 39 bases in frame from base 1. The Qiagen DNeasy kit was used to extract genomic DNA from unsorted PBMCs and from the negatively selected CD4+ and CD8+ fractions. Using primers that anneal to V and J segments, immunoSEQ multiplex PCR amplified the TCR beta CDR3 regions. A synthetic immune receptor repertoire was used to minimize amplification bias, and remaining bias was computationally removed after sequencing. In the original analysis: Custom Python scripts were used to quantify repertoire diversity as the Shannon entropy index. Unsorted, CD4+ and CD8+ repertoires were analyzed separately, except for combined analyses in which CD4+ and CD8+ sequences were merged in silico. A clone counted as expanded when the clone's frequency after treatment rose at least 2-fold relative to C1D1, and clones undetected at baseline were given a pseudocount of 0.5. Clones with 0 or 1 copy at C1D1 were defined as singleton clones, while clones with 2 or more copies were defined as non-singleton clones. Clones expanded in unsorted samples were labelled as CD4+, CD8+ or unknown by matching protein sequences in sorted samples from the same patient. Diversity changes from C1D1 to C4D1 were tested in paired samples using Wilcoxon tests. Entries here come from immuneACCESS through TCRdb and include only in-frame sequences with V and J called. Some clones fail to appear in such tables; in the studies checked, an unresolved V gene covers under half of the shortfall, and the cause of the remainder is unknown. V, J and clone size reflect that table, while D and trimming were determined from the DNA. A total of fewer than 15,000 clones appear in this sample, around nine tenths of them only once. More than 35% of the sample goes to the ten largest clones.

This clonotype was sampled from a human donor with classical Hodgkin lymphoma. The sample in question was peripheral blood mononuclear cells (PBMCs), obtained at baseline. Here the chain combines TRBV6-1 and TRBJ1-5, with 7 bases aligning to TRBD1. CDR3 loop: CASSEDRGVSQHF. The DNA reads TGTGCCAGCAGTGAAGACAGGGGTGTTTCCCAGCATTTT.